A selection of T cell receptor beta chains follows, all from one sample in a study of blood T cells in healthy people across ages. TCRdb called the 5' RACE reads again in MiXCR, with one record for every CDR3 protein. The sample includes over 1,500,000 distinct CDR3 sequences, around half seen only once; the top ten take 2% to 2.5%. Source material: blood. All receptors derive from a woman between 40 and 50 years old in good health. Each CDR3 is given with its conserved first and last residue. Fields, in order: D gene, V gene, J gene, clone size, CDR3 protein, CDR3 DNA. D genes are given only for firm matches. Not every row has a clone size; where given, it reads once, few, many or a size class.

>.|TRBV3-1|TRBJ1-1|.
CASSQWDGKAFF
TGTGCCAGCAGCCAATGGGACGGGAAAGCTTTCTTT
>.|TRBV11-2|TRBJ1-2|.
CASSLDLGDGYTF
TGTGCCAGCAGCTTAGACTTGGGGGATGGCTACACCTTC
>TRBD1|TRBV5-1|TRBJ1-2|.
CASSLAGDRDSSYTF
TGCGCCAGCAGCTTGGCCGGGGACAGGGATTCCAGCTACACCTTC
>.|TRBV20-1|TRBJ1-6|.
CSARDSEVGNSPLHF
TGCAGTGCTAGAGACTCTGAAGTGGGAAATTCACCCCTCCACTTT
>TRBD1|TRBV6-5|TRBJ1-6|few
CASSYSTGSSYNSPLHF
TGTGCCAGCAGTTACTCGACAGGGAGCTCCTATAATTCACCCCTCCACTTT
>.|TRBV6-2/TRBV6-3|TRBJ1-6|.
CAANRDVYNSPLHF
TGTGCAGCAAACAGGGACGTCTATAATTCACCCCTCCACTTT
>.|TRBV29-1|TRBJ1-1|.
CSVEPRLNTEAFF
TGCAGCGTTGAGCCCCGATTGAACACTGAAGCTTTCTTT
>.|TRBV2|TRBJ1-1|.
CASSENSQLNTEAFF
TGTGCCAGCAGTGAAAATAGTCAGTTGAACACTGAAGCTTTCTTT
>.|TRBV7-9|TRBJ2-3|.
CASSFGHGTSTDTQYF
TGTGCCAGCAGCTTTGGACATGGCACTAGCACAGATACGCAGTATTTT
>.|TRBV20-1|TRBJ1-1|.
CSANSPEAFF
TGCAGTGCTAATTCCCCTGAAGCTTTCTTT
>.|TRBV20-1|TRBJ2-1|few
CSADRQWGYNEQFF
TGCAGTGCTGATCGACAGTGGGGATACAATGAGCAGTTCTTC
>TRBD1|TRBV4-3|TRBJ1-2|.
CASSQDSGQGYSYTF
TGCGCCAGCAGCCAAGATTCGGGACAGGGCTATAGCTACACCTTC
>TRBD2|TRBV4-3|TRBJ2-7|.
CASSQAGGEAYEQYF
TGCGCCAGCAGCCAAGCGGGGGGGGAAGCCTACGAGCAGTACTTC
>.|TRBV6-5|TRBJ2-1|.
CASSYLSTTNEQFF
TGTGCCAGCAGTTACTTATCGACAACCAATGAGCAGTTCTTC
>.|TRBV29-1|TRBJ2-2|.
CSVVKKTGGSTGELFF
TGCAGCGTCGTAAAAAAGACAGGAGGATCCACCGGGGAGCTGTTTTTT
>.|TRBV6-2/TRBV6-3|TRBJ2-3|few
CASNKLVSADTQYF
TGTGCCAGCAACAAACTAGTGTCCGCAGATACGCAGTATTTT
>TRBD1|TRBV20-1|TRBJ1-2|few
CSATKGQGAYGYTF
TGCAGTGCTACTAAAGGACAGGGGGCCTATGGCTACACCTTC
>.|TRBV6-6|TRBJ2-7|few
CASAHPNEQYF
TGTGCCAGCGCTCACCCGAACGAGCAGTACTTC
>.|TRBV5-6|TRBJ2-3|few
CASSLLAGIDTQYF
TGTGCCAGCAGCTTGCTCGCGGGGATAGATACGCAGTATTTT
>TRBD1|TRBV20-1|TRBJ1-2|.
CSARGLPGQGTYGYTF
TGCAGTGCTAGAGGTCTGCCAGGACAGGGGACCTATGGCTACACCTTC
>.|TRBV5-1|TRBJ2-3|few
CASSLEWPSTDTQYF
TGCGCCAGCAGCTTGGAATGGCCAAGCACAGATACGCAGTATTTT
>TRBD1|TRBV5-1|TRBJ2-5|.
CASSATGSEGAQYF
TGCGCCAGCAGCGCGACAGGGAGTGAGGGGGCCCAGTACTTC
>.|TRBV20-1|TRBJ2-1|once
CSARGLEEQFF
TGCAGTGCTAGAGGACTTGAGGAGCAGTTCTTC
>.|TRBV27|TRBJ2-3|few
CASRASGVGTQYF
TGTGCCAGCCGTGCTAGTGGGGTTGGTACGCAGTATTTT
>TRBD1|TRBV25-1|TRBJ2-5|.
CASRYDRGGETQYF
TGTGCCAGCAGATATGACAGGGGAGGAGAGACCCAGTACTTC
>TRBD1|TRBV4-1|TRBJ2-7|.
CASSATGTGPYEQYF
TGCGCCAGCAGCGCCACCGGGACAGGGCCCTACGAGCAGTACTTC
>.|TRBV29-1|TRBJ2-7|many
CSVEVAQGISSYEQYF
TGCAGCGTTGAAGTAGCGCAGGGGATAAGCTCCTACGAGCAGTACTTC
>.|TRBV2|TRBJ2-3|few
CARDLGSGTQYF
TGTGCCAGGGACCTCGGCAGCGGTACGCAGTATTTT
>TRBD2|TRBV4-2|TRBJ2-3|.
CASSQDSSGGMWGTQYF
TGTGCCAGCAGCCAAGATTCTAGCGGGGGAATGTGGGGTACGCAGTATTTT
>.|TRBV4-1|TRBJ2-5|once
CASSQDPPGSLGETQYF
TGCGCCAGCAGCCAAGATCCTCCCGGGTCCTTAGGGGAGACCCAGTACTTC
>.|TRBV20-1|TRBJ2-3|.
CSARGRPDTQYF
TGCAGTGCTAGGGGTCGCCCAGATACGCAGTATTTT
>.|TRBV20-1|TRBJ2-7|.
CNAANPRSTYEQYF
TGCAATGCTGCCAATCCCCGGAGCACCTACGAGCAGTACTTC
>.|TRBV12-3/TRBV12-4|TRBJ2-1|few
CASTPSWGEQFF
TGTGCCAGCACCCCTTCCTGGGGTGAGCAGTTCTTC
>TRBD2|TRBV6-5|TRBJ2-3|.
CASSLTSGGEEDTQYF
TGTGCCAGCAGTTTGACTAGCGGGGGGGAGGAAGATACGCAGTATTTT
>TRBD2|TRBV6-2/TRBV6-3|TRBJ2-1|few
CASNRGAYNEQFF
TGTGCCAGCAATCGGGGGGCCTACAATGAGCAGTTCTTC
>.|TRBV7-6|TRBJ2-1|.
CASSPGEDGFNEQFF
TGTGCCAGCAGCCCCGGAGAGGACGGTTTCAATGAGCAGTTCTTC
>.|TRBV20-1|TRBJ1-4|.
CSATDRTNEKLFF
TGCAGTGCTACCGACAGAACTAATGAAAAACTGTTTTTT
>TRBD1|TRBV5-5|TRBJ1-1|.
CASSLGTGAGGAFF
TGTGCCAGCAGCTTAGGGACAGGGGCCGGTGGAGCTTTCTTT
>.|TRBV10-3|TRBJ1-5|.
CAIRAGRGDQPQHF
TGTGCCATCAGGGCCGGGAGGGGAGATCAGCCCCAGCATTTT
>.|TRBV20-1|TRBJ2-4|.
CSARPFLAKNIQYF
TGCAGTGCTAGACCTTTCCTAGCCAAAAACATTCAGTACTTC
>TRBD2|TRBV24-1|TRBJ2-6|.
CATSDQRGGGANVLTF
TGTGCCACCAGTGATCAGCGGGGCGGTGGGGCCAACGTCCTGACTTTC
>.|TRBV4-2|TRBJ1-2|.
CASSQDFGDYGYTF
TGTGCCAGCAGCCAAGATTTCGGGGATTATGGCTACACCTTC
>.|TRBV7-2|TRBJ1-2|.
CASSLDSQVGYGYTF
TGTGCCAGCAGCTTAGATAGTCAAGTGGGCTATGGCTACACCTTC
>TRBD1|TRBV4-3|TRBJ2-7|.
CASSQALGQGAYEQYF
TGCGCCAGCAGCCAAGCTCTTGGACAGGGGGCCTACGAGCAGTACTTC
>.|TRBV28|TRBJ1-6|.
CASSPPYESPLHF
TGTGCCAGCAGCCCACCGTACGAGTCACCCCTCCACTTT
>.|TRBV5-1|TRBJ1-1|once
CASSTEEDSNTEAFF
TGCGCCAGCAGCACCGAGGAGGATTCGAACACTGAAGCTTTCTTT
>TRBD1|TRBV20-1|TRBJ1-5|.
CSAKDRVGQPQHF
TGCAGTGCCAAGGACAGGGTTGGGCAGCCCCAGCATTTT
>.|TRBV20-1|TRBJ1-6|.
CSARAGGRVANSPLHF
TGCAGTGCTAGAGCAGGTGGCAGGGTGGCGAATTCACCCCTCCACTTT
>TRBD2|TRBV25-1|TRBJ2-3|.
CASSEGSGGFTDTQYF
TGTGCCAGCAGTGAGGGTAGCGGGGGGTTCACAGATACGCAGTATTTT
>.|TRBV7-8|TRBJ2-3|.
CASSSAQTLTNTQYF
TGTGCCAGCAGCTCCGCCCAAACACTAACAAATACGCAGTATTTT
>TRBD1|TRBV6-6|TRBJ2-5|few
CASRLTGGPQETQYF
TGTGCCAGCAGACTTACAGGGGGGCCTCAAGAGACCCAGTACTTC
>.|TRBV5-5|TRBJ2-7|.
CASSGEWTAGEQYF
TGTGCCAGCAGCGGGGAATGGACAGCGGGAGAGCAGTACTTC
>TRBD1|TRBV7-2|TRBJ1-1|.
CASSWTGREAFF
TGTGCCAGCAGCTGGACAGGGAGGGAAGCTTTCTTT
>TRBD2|TRBV5-1|TRBJ2-3|many
CASSLGSGGSTDTQYF
TGCGCCAGCAGCTTAGGAAGCGGGGGTTCCACAGATACGCAGTATTTT
>.|TRBV18|TRBJ2-6|few
CASSPRGVDNVLTF
TGTGCCAGCTCACCACGCGGGGTCGACAACGTCCTGACTTTC